This is a list of T cell receptor beta chains from one sample in a study of T cell responses to AZD1222 COVID-19 vaccine. Profiling relied on immunoSEQ multiplex PCR, and the TCRdb table lists in-frame clones only, not all of them. The sample lists approximately 110,000 clones, 82% seen once, with around 5% in the top ten. The sample in question was peripheral blood, obtained on day 0 of AZD1222 vaccination. These TCRs come from an adult in good health. Each CDR3 is given with its conserved first and last residue. Fields, in order: V gene, J gene, clone size, D gene, CDR3 DNA, CDR3 protein. D genes are given only for firm matches. Clone size, where shown, is once, few, many, or a class for clones that have expanded.

TRBV6-2/TRBV6-3,TRBJ1-4,-,-,TGTGCCAGCAGTTTGATCTTAGGGAAACTGTTTTTT,CASSLILGKLFF
TRBV3-1/TRBV3-2,TRBJ2-7,-,-,TGTGCCAGCAGCCAAGTATTGTGGGGATACGAGCAGTACTTC,CASSQVLWGYEQYF
TRBV4-1,TRBJ2-7,-,TRBD1,TGCGCCAGCAGCCATAAGGGACAGGGATCGGGGGAGCAGTACTTC,CASSHKGQGSGEQYF
TRBV7-9,TRBJ1-6,-,-,TGTGCCAGCAACCTCGACAGAAGCAATTCACCCCTCCACTTT,CASNLDRSNSPLHF
TRBV11-2,TRBJ1-2,-,TRBD1,TGTGCCAGCGGTGGGGGCAGGGGGGTCTATGGCTACACCTTC,CASGGGRGVYGYTF
TRBV7-2,TRBJ2-5,-,TRBD2,TGTGCCAGCCGGCTAGCGGGGGGGCCAGAGACCCAGTACTTC,CASRLAGGPETQYF
TRBV7-6,TRBJ1-2,-,-,TGTGCCAGCAGCTTAATGGGTCAGGGCGTTGGTGGCTACACCTTC,CASSLMGQGVGGYTF
TRBV4-2,TRBJ1-4,-,-,TGTGCCAGCGGCCCCACGGGAGCCAGGGCGGGACTGTTTTTT,CASGPTGARAGLFF
TRBV6-5,TRBJ2-2,-,-,TGTGCCAGTTACCCTACAGGGATACTCTACGGGGAGCTGTTTTTT,CASYPTGILYGELFF
TRBV7-2,TRBJ2-7,-,-,TGTGCCAGCAGCGCGGGACGGCTTAGCTCCTACGAGCAGTACTTC,CASSAGRLSSYEQYF
TRBV7-2,TRBJ1-5,-,-,TGTGCCAGCAGCTTAGATGCGGGGGGCAATCAGCCCCAGCATTTT,CASSLDAGGNQPQHF
TRBV7-2,TRBJ1-4,-,-,TGTGCCAGCAGCTACAGGGTTGCGGAAAAACTGTTTTTT,CASSYRVAEKLFF
TRBV7-6,TRBJ1-1,-,-,TGTGCCAGCAGGCGTATATACGGGGGAAAAAACACTGAAGCTTTCTTT,CASRRIYGGKNTEAFF
TRBV3-1/TRBV3-2,TRBJ2-2,-,-,TGTGCCAGCAGCCAAGATTTTGGGAGAGGGATGGGGGAGCTGTTTTTT,CASSQDFGRGMGELFF
TRBV27,TRBJ2-5,-,-,TGTGCCAGCAGTTTTGGAGGGGGTGAGACCCAGTACTTC,CASSFGGGETQYF
TRBV9,TRBJ1-1,-,-,TGTGCCAGCAGCGTAAGCATTCACACTGAAGCTTTCTTT,CASSVSIHTEAFF
TRBV2,TRBJ1-2,-,-,TGTGTCAGCAGTGGGGCCTTCTATGGCTACACCTTC,CVSSGAFYGYTF
TRBV9,TRBJ1-1,-,-,TGTGCCAGCAGCGTAGTAGCCAGGGGGAACACTGAAGCTTTCTTT,CASSVVARGNTEAFF
TRBV19,TRBJ1-1,-,-,TGTGCCAGTAGCCCCAGGGAAGGGGACACTGAAGCTTTCTTT,CASSPREGDTEAFF
TRBV6-5,TRBJ1-1,-,-,TGTGCCAGCAGTTACTTGGGGGCGCGGACTGAAGCTTTCTTT,CASSYLGARTEAFF
TRBV5-4,TRBJ1-1,-,-,TGTGCCAGCAGCCCCCGGCCCCGGGACACTGAAGCTTTCTTT,CASSPRPRDTEAFF
TRBV6-1,TRBJ2-4,-,-,TGTGCCAGCAGTGACCAGACGCTGGCCATTCAGTACTTC,CASSDQTLAIQYF
TRBV19,TRBJ2-1,-,-,TGTGCCAGTAGTACCAGGGACGTAGAGCAGTTCTTC,CASSTRDVEQFF
TRBV2,TRBJ2-7,-,-,TGTGCCAGCAGTCCCTTTTACGAGCAGTACTTC,CASSPFYEQYF
TRBV18,TRBJ2-3,-,-,TGTGCCAGCTCACCAGAGCGGACTGGGACAGATACGCAGTATTTT,CASSPERTGTDTQYF
TRBV27,TRBJ2-1,few,-,TGTGCCAGCAGTCCACGGTGGGCATGGAATGAGCAGTTCTTC,CASSPRWAWNEQFF
TRBV5-1,TRBJ2-1,-,TRBD2,TGCGCCAGCAGCCTGGCTGGCGGGGGGGTCAACAATGAGCAGTTCTTC,CASSLAGGGVNNEQFF
TRBV7-9,TRBJ1-5,-,TRBD1,TGTGCCAGCAGCTCTAGGGACAGCGCAAGGCCCCAGCATTTT,CASSSRDSARPQHF
TRBV2,TRBJ1-2,-,-,TGTGCCAGCAGTGCCCCTGAACGGGCTAACTATGGCTACACCTTC,CASSAPERANYGYTF
TRBV5-3,TRBJ1-5,few,-,TGTGCCAGAAGCGTGATCCGGGGCCGGGGTAGCAATCAGCCCCAGCATTTT,CARSVIRGRGSNQPQHF
TRBV10-3,TRBJ1-6,-,TRBD1,TGTGCCATCAGTGAGTCGCGGGGACAGAGGAATTCACCCCTCCACTTT,CAISESRGQRNSPLHF
TRBV2,TRBJ1-2,-,-,TGTGCCAGCAGTGAGCGATCTGATGGCTACACCTTC,CASSERSDGYTF
TRBV4-2,TRBJ2-5,-,-,TGTGCCAGCAGCCAAGTCGGAGCCACTTCGAGGGACCAGTACTTC,CASSQVGATSRDQYF
TRBV11-2,TRBJ1-4,-,-,TGTGCCAGCAGCCCACAGAGTAATGAAAAACTGTTTTTT,CASSPQSNEKLFF
TRBV5-1,TRBJ2-5,-,-,TGCGCCAGCAGCTTGTGGCCAGACTCAGGAGAGACCCAGTACTTC,CASSLWPDSGETQYF
TRBV5-1,TRBJ2-5,-,TRBD2,TGCGCCAGCAGCTTGTTAGCGGGGGAGCAAGAGACCCAGTACTTC,CASSLLAGEQETQYF
TRBV9,TRBJ1-2,-,-,TGTGCCAGCAGCGTAGTTAGAACGGTACAGGAGCTGCCTCCCTATGGCTACACCTTC,CASSVVRTVQELPPYGYTF
TRBV12-3/TRBV12-4,TRBJ1-1,-,-,TGTGCCAGCAGGCAAGTGAACACTGAAGCTTTCTTT,CASRQVNTEAFF
TRBV4-3,TRBJ2-3,-,-,TGCGCCAGCAGCCAAGCTCGGGGGCCCCCCACAGATACGCAGTATTTT,CASSQARGPPTDTQYF